This is a list of T cell receptor beta chains from one sample in a study of CD4 T cells in relation to SARS-CoV-2 and coronaviruses. Some clones are missing from TCRdb's copy, which holds only in-frame ones; the method was immunoSEQ multiplex PCR. The sample holds nearly 70,000 clones; approximately 95% are singletons and the top ten take approximately 0.21%. Input material: naive CD4+ T cells from PBMCs. Receptor source: a human donor in good health. Each CDR3 is given with its conserved first and last residue. Each record gives: CDR3 protein, CDR3 DNA, D gene, CDR3 length, V gene, clone size, J gene. D genes are given only for firm matches. Not every row has a clone size; where given, it reads once, few, many or a size class.

CASSLGGNTGELFF TGTGCCAGCAGCTTGGGGGGGAACACCGGGGAGCTGTTTTTT . 14 TRBV5-4 . TRBJ2-2
CASSPGPQGRNEQFF TGTGCCAGCAGCCCCGGGCCCCAAGGGAGGAATGAGCAGTTCTTC . 15 TRBV3-1/TRBV3-2 . TRBJ2-1
CASSVVGGTDTQYF TGTGCCAGCAGCGTAGTAGGGGGCACAGATACGCAGTATTTT . 14 TRBV7-2 . TRBJ2-3
CASSSAHTTSGVYNEQFF TGTGCCAGCAGCTCGGCACACACGACTAGCGGGGTATACAATGAGCAGTTCTTC TRBD2 18 TRBV7-3 . TRBJ2-1
CASSGVGLGANVLTF TGTGCCAGCAGCGGGGTGGGTTTGGGGGCCAACGTCCTGACTTTC . 15 TRBV5-6 . TRBJ2-6
CATSDTGTHYEQYF TGTGCCACCAGTGACACCGGGACACACTACGAGCAGTACTTC . 14 TRBV24-1 . TRBJ2-7
CASSESWERPNTEAFF TGCGCCAGCAGTGAGTCGTGGGAGAGACCGAACACTGAAGCTTTCTTT . 16 TRBV10-2 . TRBJ1-1
CASSADPTGGGETQYF TGCGCCAGCAGCGCCGACCCGACAGGGGGCGGGGAGACCCAGTACTTC TRBD1 16 TRBV5-1 . TRBJ2-5
CAQGDSYNTEAFF TGTGCCCAAGGGGACAGCTATAACACTGAAGCTTTCTTT TRBD1 13 TRBV7-9 . TRBJ1-1
CASSYSRAGGHYEQYF TGTGCCAGCAGTTACTCGCGGGCGGGAGGGCATTACGAGCAGTACTTC TRBD2 16 TRBV6-5 . TRBJ2-7
CASSRLPTSEASSGANVLTF TGCGCCAGCAGCCGATTACCGACTAGCGAAGCTTCCTCTGGGGCCAACGTCCTGACTTTC TRBD2 20 TRBV4-3 . TRBJ2-6
CASSPITENTGELFF TGTGCCAGCTCCCCAATTACAGAGAACACCGGGGAGCTGTTTTTT . 15 TRBV18 . TRBJ2-2
CASSAGGSQPQHF TGTGCCAGTAGTGCCGGGGGGAGTCAGCCCCAGCATTTT . 13 TRBV19 . TRBJ1-5
CASSDPGQGISTEAFF TGTGCCAGCAGTGACCCGGGACAGGGGATTTCGACTGAAGCTTTCTTT TRBD1 16 TRBV28 . TRBJ1-1
CSVEGGEDIQYF TGCAGCGTTGAAGGAGGGGAGGACATTCAGTACTTC . 12 TRBV29-1 . TRBJ2-4
CASSISLTAQPGNTIYF TGCGCCAGCAGCATCTCCTTGACAGCTCAGCCTGGAAACACCATATATTTT . 17 TRBV5-1 once TRBJ1-3
CASSLLAGQGAYEQFF TGTGCCAGCAGCCTCCTGGCTGGACAGGGGGCCTATGAGCAGTTCTTC TRBD1 16 TRBV11-3 once TRBJ2-1
CSVRFRGHYNEQFF TGCAGCGTTAGGTTTCGGGGCCATTACAATGAGCAGTTCTTC . 14 TRBV29-1 . TRBJ2-1
CASSLGTASNYGYTF TGCGCCAGCAGCCTAGGGACAGCTTCTAACTATGGCTACACCTTC TRBD1 15 TRBV5-1 . TRBJ1-2
CASSLDRGQPQHF TGTGCCAGCAGCTTAGACAGGGGTCAGCCCCAGCATTTT TRBD1 13 TRBV11-1 . TRBJ1-5
CASSPESGTGVVSGDTEAFF TGTGCCAGCAGCCCCGAAAGTGGGACAGGGGTAGTAAGTGGGGACACTGAAGCTTTCTTT TRBD1 20 TRBV11-3 . TRBJ1-1
CSVGGQGIRNEKLFF TGCAGCGTGGGTGGACAGGGGATAAGGAATGAAAAACTGTTTTTT TRBD1 15 TRBV29-1 . TRBJ1-4